The rows below give T cell receptor beta chains drawn from one sample of a study of beta chain bispecific antibodies for T cell cancers. TCRdb independently ran MiXCR on the 5' RACE reads; one entry per CDR3 protein. The sample lists roughly 19,000 distinct CDR3 sequences, about 2% occurring once. Antigens for these TCRs are unknown. The sequencing used healthy donor T cells cultured with leukemia cells, collected from a culture containing a bispecific antibody targeting TCR Vbeta12. The receptors were gathered from a human donor in good health. Some clones in this sample may be carry-over from other donors' samples. Both conserved end residues are part of each CDR3. Each record gives: V gene, J gene, CDR3 protein.

V: TRBV19
J: TRBJ1-1
CDR3: CASSEMNTEAFF

V: TRBV11-2
J: TRBJ2-7
CDR3: CASSFSGAGEQYF

V: TRBV28
J: TRBJ2-5
CDR3: CASSSIGLPTGTQYF

V: TRBV29-1
J: TRBJ1-1
CDR3: CSVWGSEAFF

V: TRBV18
J: TRBJ1-1
CDR3: CASSLIGLNTEAFF

V: TRBV6-5
J: TRBJ1-5
CDR3: CASSYSKMGNQPQHF

V: TRBV27
J: TRBJ2-3
CDR3: CASTSGGFTDTQYF

V: TRBV7-6
J: TRBJ2-1
CDR3: CASSLSGTGVNEQFF

V: TRBV27
J: TRBJ1-2
CDR3: CASSFYPQGQGDGYTF

V: TRBV12-5
J: TRBJ2-7
CDR3: CASGPGTSGADYEQYF

V: TRBV27
J: TRBJ1-4
CDR3: CASSSYISVQPEKLFF

V: TRBV6-1
J: TRBJ2-7
CDR3: CASSESPSYEQYF

V: TRBV5-1
J: TRBJ2-3
CDR3: CASSETTVAATQYF

V: TRBV10-2
J: TRBJ2-1
CDR3: CASSDSHNEQFF

V: TRBV19
J: TRBJ2-1
CDR3: CASSASGSSYNEQFF

V: TRBV28
J: TRBJ2-3
CDR3: CASSPHRGLTQYF

V: TRBV13
J: TRBJ1-5
CDR3: CASSSGQGGNQPQHF

V: TRBV5-1
J: TRBJ1-2
CDR3: CASSADYGYTF

V: TRBV5-5
J: TRBJ1-1
CDR3: CASSRNRNTEAFF

V: TRBV15
J: TRBJ2-1
CDR3: CATSSRTSGDGRGEQFF

V: TRBV6-6
J: TRBJ1-1
CDR3: CASMVGSDTEAFF

V: TRBV5-1
J: TRBJ2-1
CDR3: CASSLGQGARNEQFF

V: TRBV5-1
J: TRBJ1-6
CDR3: CASSLGRPGAYNSPLHF

V: TRBV7-9
J: TRBJ2-5
CDR3: CASSLGLAGEPAQETQYF

V: TRBV11-2
J: TRBJ1-1
CDR3: CASSLSGGLEAFF

V: TRBV27
J: TRBJ1-6
CDR3: CASSLSGGSSYNSPLHF

V: TRBV19
J: TRBJ2-1
CDR3: CASSPTASYNEQFF

V: TRBV29-1
J: TRBJ2-1
CDR3: CSVERAGEAEQFF

V: TRBV4-1
J: TRBJ2-7
CDR3: CASSPGQAFLEQYF

V: TRBV5-1
J: TRBJ1-3
CDR3: CASSLGGGSGNTIYF

V: TRBV10-2
J: TRBJ2-1
CDR3: CASSFSGGTEGEQFF

V: TRBV3-1
J: TRBJ1-2
CDR3: CASSRGTGGNYGYTF

V: TRBV5-1
J: TRBJ1-1
CDR3: CASSLGPRQTTEAFF

V: TRBV15
J: TRBJ2-3
CDR3: CATSTTGYRTDTQYF

V: TRBV18
J: TRBJ2-7
CDR3: CASSPSSSYEQYF

V: TRBV3-1
J: TRBJ2-1
CDR3: CASSQARVGQFF

V: TRBV7-9
J: TRBJ2-1
CDR3: CASSLWGSSYNEQFF

V: TRBV6-6
J: TRBJ1-3
CDR3: CASSLTGSGNTIYF

V: TRBV7-8
J: TRBJ2-5
CDR3: CASSLRVGFGETQYF

V: TRBV28
J: TRBJ1-5
CDR3: CASSPTGGYQPQHF

V: TRBV7-2
J: TRBJ2-7
CDR3: CASSNGRGQSAYEQYF

V: TRBV30
J: TRBJ1-1
CDR3: CAWVVSWGANTEAFF

V: TRBV7-9
J: TRBJ1-2
CDR3: CASSLSTNYGYTF

V: TRBV5-1
J: TRBJ1-1
CDR3: CASSLEPHTEAFF

V: TRBV20-1
J: TRBJ1-1
CDR3: CSARGALNTEAFF

V: TRBV20-1
J: TRBJ1-1
CDR3: CSARKESNTEPFF

V: TRBV20-1
J: TRBJ1-5
CDR3: CSARDLAWERPQHF

V: TRBV11-3
J: TRBJ2-1
CDR3: CASSLDFQGRPSGNEQFF

V: TRBV7-6
J: TRBJ2-1
CDR3: CASSLDSRNEQFF

V: TRBV4-1
J: TRBJ1-4
CDR3: CASSQGGTDQKLFF

V: TRBV19
J: TRBJ2-4
CDR3: CASSITSGGHPVQYF

V: TRBV20-1
J: TRBJ2-7
CDR3: CSARQGLPNSYEQYF